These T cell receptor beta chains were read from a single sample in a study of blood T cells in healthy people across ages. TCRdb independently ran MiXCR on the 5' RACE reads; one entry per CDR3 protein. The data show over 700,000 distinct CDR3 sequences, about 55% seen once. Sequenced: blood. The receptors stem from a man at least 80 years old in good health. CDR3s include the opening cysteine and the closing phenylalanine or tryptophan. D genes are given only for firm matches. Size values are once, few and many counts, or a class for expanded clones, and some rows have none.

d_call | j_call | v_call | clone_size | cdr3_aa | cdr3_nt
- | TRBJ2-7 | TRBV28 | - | CASTRHNEQYF | TGTGCCAGCACGCGGCACAACGAGCAGTACTTC
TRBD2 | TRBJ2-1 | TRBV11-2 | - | CASSLSAAGVGYEQFF | TGTGCCAGCAGCCTCTCCGCAGCGGGAGTTGGATATGAGCAGTTCTTC
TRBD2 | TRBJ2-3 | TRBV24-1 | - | CATSDATSGSVDTQYF | TGTGCCACCAGTGATGCGACTAGCGGGAGTGTTGATACGCAGTATTTT
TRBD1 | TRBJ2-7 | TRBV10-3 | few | CAISAPGQGVYEQYF | TGTGCCATCAGTGCCCCGGGACAGGGGGTCTACGAGCAGTACTTC
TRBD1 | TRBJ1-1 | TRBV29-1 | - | CSAPPRDSCHTEAFF | TGCAGCGCACCTCCCCGGGACAGCTGTCACACTGAAGCTTTCTTT
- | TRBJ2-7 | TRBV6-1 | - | CASSESGELGRYEQYF | TGTGCCAGCAGTGAATCAGGGGAACTGGGTCGCTACGAGCAGTACTTC
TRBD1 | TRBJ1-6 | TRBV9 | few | CASSLDRGYSPLHF | TGTGCCAGCAGCCTTGACAGGGGGTATTCACCCCTCCACTTT
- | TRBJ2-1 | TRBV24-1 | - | CATKRYDEQFF | TGTGCCACAAAGAGGTACGATGAGCAGTTCTTC
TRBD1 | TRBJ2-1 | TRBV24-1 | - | CATSDPGTGERNEQFF | TGTGCCACCAGTGATCCAGGGACAGGGGAAAGAAATGAGCAGTTCTTC
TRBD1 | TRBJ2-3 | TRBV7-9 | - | CASRDTPDRAPDTQYF | TGTGCCAGCAGGGATACCCCGGACAGGGCTCCAGATACGCAGTATTTT
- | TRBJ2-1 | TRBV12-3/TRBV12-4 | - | CASSYRESEDEQFF | TGTGCCAGCAGTTACAGGGAGTCGGAGGATGAGCAGTTCTTC
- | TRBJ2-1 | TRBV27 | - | CASRSGRTDPYNEQFF | TGTGCCAGCCGTTCCGGGCGGACGGACCCCTACAATGAGCAGTTCTTC
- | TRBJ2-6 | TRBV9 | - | CASSPQRPSGANVLTF | TGTGCCAGCAGCCCCCAGAGACCTTCTGGGGCCAACGTCCTGACTTTC
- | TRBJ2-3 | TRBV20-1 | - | CSALGLGTDTQYF | TGCAGTGCTTTGGGGCTAGGCACAGATACGCAGTATTTT
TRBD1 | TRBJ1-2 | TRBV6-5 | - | CASKTGTDNHGYTF | TGTGCCAGCAAAACCGGGACAGATAACCATGGCTACACCTTC
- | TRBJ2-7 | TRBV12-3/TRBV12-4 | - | CASSSRFAESSYEQYF | TGTGCCAGCAGTTCTCGTTTCGCGGAGAGCTCCTACGAGCAGTACTTC
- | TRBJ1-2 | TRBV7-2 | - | CASSLRGLLYGYTF | TGTGCCAGCAGCTTAAGAGGACTCCTCTATGGCTACACCTTC
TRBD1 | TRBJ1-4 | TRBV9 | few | CASSAGGQGSQEKLFF | TGTGCCAGCAGCGCGGGAGGACAGGGTTCGCAGGAAAAACTGTTTTTT
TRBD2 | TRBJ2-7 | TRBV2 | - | CASSGGRTYEQYF | TGTGCCAGCAGCGGCGGGAGGACTTACGAGCAGTACTTC
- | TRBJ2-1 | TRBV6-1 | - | CASSVPGSGPHNEQFF | TGTGCCAGCAGTGTCCCAGGGAGTGGGCCTCACAATGAGCAGTTCTTC
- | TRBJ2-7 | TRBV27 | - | CASSLYQGGGIYEQYF | TGTGCCAGCAGTTTATATCAGGGCGGGGGCATATACGAGCAGTACTTC
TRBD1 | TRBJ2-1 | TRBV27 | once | CASSLTPPGTGALYNEQFF | TGTGCCAGCAGTCTGACCCCTCCCGGGACAGGGGCCCTATACAATGAGCAGTTCTTC
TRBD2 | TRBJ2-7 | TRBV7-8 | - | CASSPAPGTSGTQSSYEQYF | TGTGCCAGCAGCCCTGCCCCCGGGACTAGCGGGACCCAAAGCTCCTACGAGCAGTACTTC
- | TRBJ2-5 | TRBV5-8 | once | CASSLPGGGSETQYF | TGTGCCAGCAGCTTGCCTGGGGGGGGCTCAGAGACCCAGTACTTC
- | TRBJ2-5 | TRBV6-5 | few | CASSFRRALETQYF | TGTGCCAGCAGTTTCCGGCGGGCTTTAGAGACCCAGTACTTC
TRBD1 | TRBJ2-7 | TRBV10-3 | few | CAISEGQGTYEQYF | TGTGCCATCAGTGAGGGACAGGGGACGTACGAGCAGTACTTC
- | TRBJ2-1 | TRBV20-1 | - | CSARGALGEQFF | TGCAGTGCTAGAGGGGCCTTGGGGGAGCAGTTCTTC
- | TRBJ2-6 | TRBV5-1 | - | CASSLAFSALSGANVLTF | TGCGCCAGCAGCTTGGCCTTCTCCGCCCTCTCTGGGGCCAACGTCCTGACTTTC
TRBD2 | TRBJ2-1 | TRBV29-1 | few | CSVDPSGTYNEQFF | TGCAGCGTTGACCCTAGCGGGACCTACAATGAGCAGTTCTTC
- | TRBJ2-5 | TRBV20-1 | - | CSARGVAAETQYF | TGCAGTGCTAGGGGGGTAGCCGCGGAGACCCAGTACTTC
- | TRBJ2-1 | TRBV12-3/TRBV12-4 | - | CASSSPGVYNEQFF | TGTGCCAGCAGTTCTCCAGGGGTCTACAATGAGCAGTTCTTC